This T cell receptor beta chain is from a study of blood T cells in healthy people across ages. Overall study context: Template switching retrieved approximately one barcoded beta molecule for each two T cells. Study-wide results and limits: Diversity was higher, and naive CD4+ cells more numerous, in long-lived donors than in aged donors. Those diversity estimates obtained from one million T cells were thought to be underestimates.

Healthy Caucasian individuals from Russia aged about 6 to 100 were enrolled as donors. Germline CDR1 reads MGHRA; CDR2 reads YSYEKL. The CDR3 contains 14 residues. Trimming shortened V by 1 base and J by 6 bases, and 10 bases separated the two germline ends. A second roughly 7 to 12 cycle PCR used barcoded and J-beta primers. TCRdb reanalysed the 5' RACE reads using MiXCR and keeps one entry per CDR3 protein. The sample holds hundreds of thousands of distinct CDR3 sequences, 29% seen once. This clonotype occurred many times. Its target is not known. The chain combines TRBV4-1 with TRBJ2-1, with D uncertain. Sequencing was done on a sample of blood. The clonotype comes from a woman of 80 years or more in good health. This chain's CDR3 is CASSQVYSLNEQFF. In nucleotides, the CDR3 is TGCGCCAGCAGCCAAGTGTACTCCCTCAATGAGCAGTTCTTC.